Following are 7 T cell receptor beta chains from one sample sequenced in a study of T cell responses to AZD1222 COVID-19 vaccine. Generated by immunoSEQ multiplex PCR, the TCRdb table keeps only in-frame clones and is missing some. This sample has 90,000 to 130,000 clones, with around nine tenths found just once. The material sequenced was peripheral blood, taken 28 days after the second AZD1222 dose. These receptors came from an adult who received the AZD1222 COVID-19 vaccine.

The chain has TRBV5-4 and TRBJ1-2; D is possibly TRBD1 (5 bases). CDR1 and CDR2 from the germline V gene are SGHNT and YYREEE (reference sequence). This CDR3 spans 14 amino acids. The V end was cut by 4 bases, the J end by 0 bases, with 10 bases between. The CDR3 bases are TGTGCCAGCAGCCCGGGGGTATCTAACTATGGCTACACCTTC. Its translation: CASSPGVSNYGYTF.

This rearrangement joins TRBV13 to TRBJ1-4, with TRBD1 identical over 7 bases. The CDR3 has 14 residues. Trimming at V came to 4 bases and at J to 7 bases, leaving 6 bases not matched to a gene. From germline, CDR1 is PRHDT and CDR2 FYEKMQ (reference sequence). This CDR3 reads CASSSGRGAEKLFF. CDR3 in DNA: TGTGCCAGCAGCTCCGGCAGGGGGGCTGAAAAACTGTTTTTT.

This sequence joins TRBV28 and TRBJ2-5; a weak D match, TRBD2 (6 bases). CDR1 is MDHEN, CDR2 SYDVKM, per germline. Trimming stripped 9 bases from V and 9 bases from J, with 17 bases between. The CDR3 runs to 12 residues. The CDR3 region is CASWRDAGPQYF. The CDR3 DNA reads TGTGCCAGTTGGCGGGACGCAGGCCCCCAGTACTTC.

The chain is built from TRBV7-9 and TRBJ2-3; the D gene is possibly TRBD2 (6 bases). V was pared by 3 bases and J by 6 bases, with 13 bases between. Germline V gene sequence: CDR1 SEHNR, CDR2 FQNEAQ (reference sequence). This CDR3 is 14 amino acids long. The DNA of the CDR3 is TGTGCCAGCAGCTTTAGGCGGGGTTCGGATACGCAGTATTTT. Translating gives CASSFRRGSDTQYF.

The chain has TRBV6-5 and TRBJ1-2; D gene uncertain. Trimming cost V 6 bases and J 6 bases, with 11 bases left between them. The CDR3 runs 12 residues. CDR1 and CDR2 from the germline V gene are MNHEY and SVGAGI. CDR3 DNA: TGTGCCAGCAGCTCCGCCGGGAATGGCTACACCTTC. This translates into CASSSAGNGYTF.

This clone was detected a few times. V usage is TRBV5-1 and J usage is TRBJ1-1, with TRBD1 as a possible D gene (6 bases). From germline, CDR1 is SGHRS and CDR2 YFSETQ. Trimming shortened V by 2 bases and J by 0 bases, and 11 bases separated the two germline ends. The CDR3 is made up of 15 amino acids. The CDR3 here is CASSLQGSMNTEAFF. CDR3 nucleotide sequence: TGCGCCAGCAGCTTACAGGGCTCCATGAACACTGAAGCTTTCTTT.

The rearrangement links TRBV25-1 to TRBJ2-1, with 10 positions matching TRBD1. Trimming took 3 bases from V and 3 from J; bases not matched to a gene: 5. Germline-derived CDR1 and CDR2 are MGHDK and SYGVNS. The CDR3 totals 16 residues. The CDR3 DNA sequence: TGTGCCAGCAGTGATCCCCGGGACAGGGGCTACAATGAGCAGTTCTTC. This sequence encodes CASSDPRDRGYNEQFF.